The rows below give T cell receptor beta chains drawn from one sample of a study of blood T cells in healthy people across ages. MiXCR was run by TCRdb on the 5' RACE reads, yielding one entry per CDR3 protein. Altogether about 1.4 million distinct CDR3 sequences are present, roughly 60% being singletons, with the ten largest covering 6.7%. The sequenced sample consisted of blood. The receptors derive from a man between 18 and 29 years old in good health. Both conserved end residues are part of each CDR3. The D gene is left open where the match is weak. Clone size is shown for a subset of rows, as once, few, many or a class of expanded clone.

TRBV5-1	.	TRBJ2-4	.	CASSLEGDLQYF	TGCGCCAGCAGCTTGGAAGGGGACTTACAGTACTTC
TRBV6-5	.	TRBJ2-7	.	CASSYSGLPDPYEQYF	TGTGCCAGCAGTTACTCGGGTCTCCCAGACCCCTACGAGCAGTACTTC
TRBV11-2	.	TRBJ2-1	TRBD2	CASSREGPYNEQFF	TGTGCCAGCAGTAGGGAGGGACCCTACAATGAGCAGTTCTTC
TRBV20-1	.	TRBJ2-7	TRBD2	CSAANPLAGTRIWEQYF	TGCAGTGCTGCAAACCCATTGGCCGGGACTAGAATTTGGGAGCAGTACTTC
TRBV20-1	.	TRBJ2-1	.	CSARNTISSYNEQFF	TGCAGTGCTAGAAACACAATTAGCTCCTACAATGAGCAGTTCTTC
TRBV2	.	TRBJ2-1	TRBD2	CASRLAGGYEQFF	TGTGCCAGCAGACTAGCGGGGGGGTATGAGCAGTTCTTC
TRBV12-3/TRBV12-4	.	TRBJ2-1	.	CASSLWEISYNEQFF	TGTGCCAGCAGTTTATGGGAGATCTCCTACAATGAGCAGTTCTTC
TRBV11-1	once	TRBJ2-2	.	CASSAAGKPGELFF	TGTGCCAGCAGCGCAGCCGGAAAGCCCGGGGAGCTGTTTTTT
TRBV7-2	.	TRBJ2-3	.	CASSPDLHYFADTQYF	TGTGCCAGCAGCCCCGACCTGCACTATTTTGCAGATACGCAGTATTTT
TRBV11-2	.	TRBJ1-1	.	CASSLGFYTEAFF	TGTGCCAGCAGCTTAGGGTTTTACACTGAAGCTTTCTTT
TRBV28	.	TRBJ1-6	.	CASSLGTWSDNSPLHF	TGTGCCAGCAGTTTAGGGACATGGAGCGATAATTCACCCCTCCACTTT
TRBV6-2/TRBV6-3	.	TRBJ2-1	TRBD1	CASNTGTGVYNEQFF	TGTGCCAGCAATACCGGGACAGGGGTTTACAATGAGCAGTTCTTC
TRBV6-1	.	TRBJ1-5	.	CASSEVTLYQPQHF	TGTGCCAGCAGTGAAGTGACACTTTATCAGCCCCAGCATTTT
TRBV5-1	.	TRBJ2-7	.	CASSLAETEDEQYF	TGCGCCAGCAGCTTGGCCGAGACGGAGGACGAGCAGTACTTC
TRBV11-2	.	TRBJ1-2	.	CASSLDPTDAYYGYTF	TGTGCTAGCAGCTTAGATCCAACCGACGCTTACTATGGCTACACCTTC
TRBV20-1	.	TRBJ2-1	.	CSARLTNSYNEQFF	TGCAGTGCTCGACTGACTAATTCCTACAATGAGCAGTTCTTC
TRBV7-9	.	TRBJ2-3	TRBD2	CASSQTSGGITDTQYF	TGTGCCAGCAGCCAGACTAGCGGGGGGATTACAGATACGCAGTATTTT
TRBV20-1	.	TRBJ2-1	.	CSAREPSGGYNEQFF	TGCAGTGCTAGAGAACCAAGCGGAGGCTACAATGAGCAGTTCTTC
TRBV29-1	.	TRBJ2-4	.	CSVETPTRGAEEQYF	TGCAGCGTTGAAACTCCGACCAGGGGGGCGGAAGAGCAGTACTTC
TRBV3-1	few	TRBJ2-7	TRBD1	CASSQGTGGDSSYEQYF	TGTGCCAGCAGCCAAGGTACAGGGGGTGATAGCTCCTACGAGCAGTACTTC
TRBV20-1	.	TRBJ1-4	TRBD1	CSAASGQGINEKLFF	TGCAGTGCCGCTTCAGGACAGGGAATTAATGAAAAACTGTTTTTT
TRBV20-1	few	TRBJ2-3	TRBD2	CSGDLGGGASDTQYF	TGCAGTGGGGATCTGGGCGGGGGGGCCTCGGATACGCAGTATTTT
TRBV6-1	.	TRBJ2-1	.	CASSERGGAPSRDEQFF	TGTGCCAGCAGTGAACGTGGGGGGGCACCTAGTCGCGATGAGCAGTTCTTC
TRBV11-2	.	TRBJ1-4	TRBD1	CASSQTGANEKLFF	TGTGCCAGCAGCCAGACAGGGGCGAATGAAAAACTGTTTTTT
TRBV3-1	few	TRBJ2-1	.	CASSQVGTLNNEQFF	TGTGCCAGCAGCCAAGTTGGGACATTAAACAATGAGCAGTTCTTC
TRBV20-1	.	TRBJ1-5	.	CSARENVGQPQHF	TGCAGTGCTAGAGAAAACGTGGGTCAGCCCCAGCATTTT
TRBV20-1	.	TRBJ2-7	.	CSAIWGLAVHSYEQYF	TGCAGTGCTATCTGGGGGCTAGCGGTCCATTCCTACGAGCAGTACTTC
TRBV4-3	.	TRBJ2-7	.	CASSQENRRPYEQYF	TGCGCCAGCAGCCAGGAAAACAGGAGACCCTACGAGCAGTACTTC
TRBV18	.	TRBJ2-2	.	CASSPIQGRPGELFF	TGTGCCAGCTCACCGATCCAGGGAAGGCCCGGGGAGCTGTTTTTT
TRBV12-5	.	TRBJ2-3	.	CASGGGSTDTQYF	TGTGCTAGTGGAGGGGGGAGCACAGATACGCAGTATTTT
TRBV27	.	TRBJ1-4	.	CASNGGVRNEKLFF	TGTGCCAGCAATGGGGGGGTTCGTAATGAAAAACTGTTTTTT
TRBV28	many	TRBJ2-3	.	CASSRHGTLNTDTQYF	TGTGCCAGCTCTCGGCACGGAACGCTAAACACAGATACGCAGTATTTT
TRBV5-8	few	TRBJ1-5	.	CASSLGGSSNQPQHF	TGTGCCAGCAGCTTAGGTGGCAGCAGCAATCAGCCCCAGCATTTT
TRBV15	.	TRBJ2-1	TRBD2	CATSRDPAGLGGGIEQFF	TGTGCCACCAGCAGAGATCCAGCGGGTCTCGGGGGGGGAATTGAGCAGTTCTTC
TRBV20-1	.	TRBJ1-2	.	CSALAGTGYTF	TGCAGTGCCCTAGCAGGGACCGGCTACACCTTC
TRBV7-9	.	TRBJ1-1	.	CASTQGNTEAFF	TGTGCCAGCACACAGGGGAACACTGAAGCTTTCTTT
TRBV29-1	.	TRBJ1-2	.	CSAHYREGYTF	TGCAGCGCTCACTACAGGGAGGGCTACACCTTC
TRBV20-1	.	TRBJ2-3	.	CSARDAFTDTQYF	TGCAGTGCTAGAGACGCGTTCACAGATACGCAGTATTTT
TRBV5-1	.	TRBJ1-1	.	CASRVSQDTEAFF	TGCGCCAGCCGAGTCAGTCAGGACACTGAAGCTTTCTTT
TRBV11-2	.	TRBJ2-1	.	CASSTFREQFF	TGTGCCAGCAGCACATTCAGGGAGCAGTTCTTC
TRBV27	few	TRBJ2-7	.	CASSTTSSYEQYF	TGTGCCAGCAGCACGACTAGCTCCTACGAGCAGTACTTC
TRBV11-2	.	TRBJ2-1	TRBD2	CASSPLGGSGSYNEQFF	TGTGCCAGCAGCCCCCTCGGGGGGAGCGGCTCCTACAATGAGCAGTTCTTC
TRBV11-2	.	TRBJ2-6	.	CASSLVIGPRPLGANVLTF	TGTGCCAGCAGCTTAGTTATCGGACCGCGGCCTTTAGGGGCCAACGTCCTGACTTTC
TRBV7-9	.	TRBJ2-6	TRBD1	CASSKDRVFLTF	TGTGCCAGCAGCAAAGACAGGGTTTTCCTGACTTTC
TRBV7-9	.	TRBJ2-7	.	CASSLAREASEQYF	TGTGCCAGCAGCTTAGCCAGGGAAGCCTCCGAGCAGTACTTC
TRBV4-1	.	TRBJ2-2	.	CASSQGVDTGELFF	TGCGCCAGCAGCCAAGGCGTGGACACCGGGGAGCTGTTTTTT
TRBV14	.	TRBJ1-1	.	CASSQDANTEAFF	TGTGCCAGCAGCCAAGATGCGAACACTGAAGCTTTCTTT
TRBV7-2	.	TRBJ1-4	.	CASSLAPRHINEKLFF	TGTGCCAGCAGCTTAGCGCCGAGACACATTAATGAAAAACTGTTTTTT
TRBV10-3	.	TRBJ2-5	TRBD1	CAISGRGQEETQYF	TGTGCCATCAGTGGTCGGGGACAGGAGGAGACCCAGTACTTC
TRBV9	.	TRBJ2-3	TRBD1	CASSVVQGAGDTQYF	TGTGCCAGCAGCGTAGTACAGGGGGCTGGAGATACGCAGTATTTT
TRBV11-2	.	TRBJ2-3	TRBD2	CASSLESFPRTSGSVLPSTDTQYF	TGTGCCAGCAGCTTAGAGTCGTTTCCAAGGACTAGCGGGAGTGTCCTCCCTAGCACAGATACGCAGTATTTT
TRBV20-1	once	TRBJ2-7	TRBD2	CSAQLRVLASEQYF	TGCAGTGCGCAGCTACGGGTACTAGCGAGCGAGCAGTACTTC
TRBV20-1	.	TRBJ2-7	TRBD1	CSARGDQTGVLEQYF	TGCAGTGCTAGAGGCGATCAGACAGGGGTTCTCGAGCAGTACTTC
TRBV5-1	few	TRBJ2-3	.	CASRLWNNPDTQYF	TGCGCCAGCAGACTTTGGAATAATCCAGATACGCAGTATTTT
TRBV12-3/TRBV12-4	.	TRBJ2-2	TRBD2	CASSLVLAGPNTGELFF	TGTGCCAGCAGTTTAGTACTAGCGGGTCCTAACACCGGGGAGCTGTTTTTT
TRBV3-1	.	TRBJ2-7	.	CASSQDPGSFYEQYF	TGTGCCAGCAGCCAAGATCCGGGATCCTTCTACGAGCAGTACTTC